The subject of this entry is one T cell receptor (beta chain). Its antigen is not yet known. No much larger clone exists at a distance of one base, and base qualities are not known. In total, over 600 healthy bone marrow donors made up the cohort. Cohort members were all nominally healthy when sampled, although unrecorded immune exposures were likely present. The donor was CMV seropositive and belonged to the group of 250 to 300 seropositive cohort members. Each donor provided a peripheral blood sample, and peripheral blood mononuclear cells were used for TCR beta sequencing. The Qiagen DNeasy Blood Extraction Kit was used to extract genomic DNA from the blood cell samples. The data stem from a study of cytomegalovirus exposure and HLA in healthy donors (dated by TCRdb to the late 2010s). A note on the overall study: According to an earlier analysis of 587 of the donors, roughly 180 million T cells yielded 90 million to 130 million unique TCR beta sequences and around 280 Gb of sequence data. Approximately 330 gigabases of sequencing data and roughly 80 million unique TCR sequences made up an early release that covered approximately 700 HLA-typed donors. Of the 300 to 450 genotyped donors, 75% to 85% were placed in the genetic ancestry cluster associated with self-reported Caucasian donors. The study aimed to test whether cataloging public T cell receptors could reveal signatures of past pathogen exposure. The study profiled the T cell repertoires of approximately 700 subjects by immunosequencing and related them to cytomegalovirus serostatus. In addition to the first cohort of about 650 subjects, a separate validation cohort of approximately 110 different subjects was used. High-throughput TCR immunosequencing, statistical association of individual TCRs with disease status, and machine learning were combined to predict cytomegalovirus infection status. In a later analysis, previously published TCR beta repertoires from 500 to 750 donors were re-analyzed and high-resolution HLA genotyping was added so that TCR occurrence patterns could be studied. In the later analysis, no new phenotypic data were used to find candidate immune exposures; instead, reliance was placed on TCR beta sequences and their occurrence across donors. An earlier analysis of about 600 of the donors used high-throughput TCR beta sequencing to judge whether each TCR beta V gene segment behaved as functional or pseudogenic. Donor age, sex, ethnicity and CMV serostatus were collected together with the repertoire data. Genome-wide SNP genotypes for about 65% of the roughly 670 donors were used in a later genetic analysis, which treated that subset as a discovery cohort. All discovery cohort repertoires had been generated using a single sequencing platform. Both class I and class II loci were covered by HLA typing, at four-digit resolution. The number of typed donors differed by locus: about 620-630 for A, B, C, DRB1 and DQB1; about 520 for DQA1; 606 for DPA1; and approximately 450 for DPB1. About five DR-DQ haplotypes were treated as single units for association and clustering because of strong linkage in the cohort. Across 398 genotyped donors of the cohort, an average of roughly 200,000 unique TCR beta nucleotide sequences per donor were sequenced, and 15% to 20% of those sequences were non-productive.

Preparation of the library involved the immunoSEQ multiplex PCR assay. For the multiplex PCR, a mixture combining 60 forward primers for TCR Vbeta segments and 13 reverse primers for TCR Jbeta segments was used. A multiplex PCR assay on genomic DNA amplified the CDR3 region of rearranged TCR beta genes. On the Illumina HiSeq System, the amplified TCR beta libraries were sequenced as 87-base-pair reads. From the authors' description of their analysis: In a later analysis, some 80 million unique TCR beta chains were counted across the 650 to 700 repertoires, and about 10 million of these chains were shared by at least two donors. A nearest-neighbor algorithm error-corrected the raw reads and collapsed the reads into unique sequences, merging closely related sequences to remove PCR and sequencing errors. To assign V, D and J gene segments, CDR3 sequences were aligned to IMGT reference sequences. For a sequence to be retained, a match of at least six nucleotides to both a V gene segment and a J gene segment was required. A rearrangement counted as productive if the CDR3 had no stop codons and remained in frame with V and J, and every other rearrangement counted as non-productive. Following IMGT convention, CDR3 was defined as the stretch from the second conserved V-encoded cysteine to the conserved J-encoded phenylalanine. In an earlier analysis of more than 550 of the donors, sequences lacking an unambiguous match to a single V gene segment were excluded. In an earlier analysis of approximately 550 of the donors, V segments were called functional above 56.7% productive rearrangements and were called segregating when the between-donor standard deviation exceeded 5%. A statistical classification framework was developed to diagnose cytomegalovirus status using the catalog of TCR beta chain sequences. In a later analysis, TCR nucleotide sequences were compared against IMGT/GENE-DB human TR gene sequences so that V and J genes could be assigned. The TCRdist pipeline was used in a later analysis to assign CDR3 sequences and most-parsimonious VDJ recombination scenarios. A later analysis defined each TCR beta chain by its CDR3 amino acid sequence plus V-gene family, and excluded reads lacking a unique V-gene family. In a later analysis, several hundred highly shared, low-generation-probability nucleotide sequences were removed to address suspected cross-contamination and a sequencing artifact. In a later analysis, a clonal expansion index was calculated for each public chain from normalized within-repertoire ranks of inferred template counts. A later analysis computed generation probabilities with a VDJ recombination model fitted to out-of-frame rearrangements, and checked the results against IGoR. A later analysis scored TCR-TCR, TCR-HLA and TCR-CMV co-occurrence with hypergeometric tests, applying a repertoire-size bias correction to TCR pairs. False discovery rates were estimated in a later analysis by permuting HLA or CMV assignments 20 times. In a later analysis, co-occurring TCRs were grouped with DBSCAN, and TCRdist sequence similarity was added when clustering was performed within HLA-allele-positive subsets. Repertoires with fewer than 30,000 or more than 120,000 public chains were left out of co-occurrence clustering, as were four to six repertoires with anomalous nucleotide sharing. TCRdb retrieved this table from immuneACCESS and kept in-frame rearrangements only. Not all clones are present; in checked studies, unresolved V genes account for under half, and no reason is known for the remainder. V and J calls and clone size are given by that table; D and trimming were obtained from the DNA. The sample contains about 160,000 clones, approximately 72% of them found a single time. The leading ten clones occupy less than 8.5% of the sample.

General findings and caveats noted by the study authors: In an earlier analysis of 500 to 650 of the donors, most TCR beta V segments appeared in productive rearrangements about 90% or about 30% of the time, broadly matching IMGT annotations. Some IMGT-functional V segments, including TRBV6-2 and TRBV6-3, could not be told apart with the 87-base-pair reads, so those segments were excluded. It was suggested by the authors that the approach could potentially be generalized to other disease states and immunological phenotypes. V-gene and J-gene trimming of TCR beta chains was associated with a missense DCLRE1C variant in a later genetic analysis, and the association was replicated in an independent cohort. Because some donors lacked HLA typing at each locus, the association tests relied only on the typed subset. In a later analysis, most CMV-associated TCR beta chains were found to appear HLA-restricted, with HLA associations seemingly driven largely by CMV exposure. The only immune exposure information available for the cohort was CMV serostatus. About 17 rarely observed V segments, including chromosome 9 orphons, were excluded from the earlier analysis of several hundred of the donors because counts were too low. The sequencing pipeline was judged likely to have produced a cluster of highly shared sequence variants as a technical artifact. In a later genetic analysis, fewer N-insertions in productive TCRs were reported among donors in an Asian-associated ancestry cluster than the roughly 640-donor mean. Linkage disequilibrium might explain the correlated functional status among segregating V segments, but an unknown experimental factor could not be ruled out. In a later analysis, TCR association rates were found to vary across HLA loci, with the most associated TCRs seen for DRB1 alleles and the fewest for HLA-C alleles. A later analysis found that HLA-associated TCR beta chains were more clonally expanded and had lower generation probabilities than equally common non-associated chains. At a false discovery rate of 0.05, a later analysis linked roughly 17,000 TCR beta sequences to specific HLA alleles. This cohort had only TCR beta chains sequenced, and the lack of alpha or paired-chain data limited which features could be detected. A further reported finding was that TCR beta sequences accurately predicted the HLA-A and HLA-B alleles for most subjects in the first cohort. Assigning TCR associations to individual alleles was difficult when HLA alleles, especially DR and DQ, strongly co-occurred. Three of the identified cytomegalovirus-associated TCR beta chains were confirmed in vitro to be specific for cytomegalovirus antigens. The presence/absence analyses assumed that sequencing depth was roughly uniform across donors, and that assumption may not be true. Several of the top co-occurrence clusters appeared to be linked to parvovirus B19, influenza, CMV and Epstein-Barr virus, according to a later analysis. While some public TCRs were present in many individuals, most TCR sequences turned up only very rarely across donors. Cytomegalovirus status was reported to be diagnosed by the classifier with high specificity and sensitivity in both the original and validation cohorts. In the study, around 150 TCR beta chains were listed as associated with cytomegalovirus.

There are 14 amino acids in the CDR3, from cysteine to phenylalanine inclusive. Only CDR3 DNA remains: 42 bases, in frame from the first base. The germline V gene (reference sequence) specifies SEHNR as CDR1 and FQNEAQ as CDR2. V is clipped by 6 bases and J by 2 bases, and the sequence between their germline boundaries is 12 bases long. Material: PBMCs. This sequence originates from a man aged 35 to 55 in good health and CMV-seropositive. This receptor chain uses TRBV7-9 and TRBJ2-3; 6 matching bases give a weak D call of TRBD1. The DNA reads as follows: TGTGCCAGCAGGGAGACAGGCTCCACAGATACGCAGTATTTT. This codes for CASRETGSTDTQYF.